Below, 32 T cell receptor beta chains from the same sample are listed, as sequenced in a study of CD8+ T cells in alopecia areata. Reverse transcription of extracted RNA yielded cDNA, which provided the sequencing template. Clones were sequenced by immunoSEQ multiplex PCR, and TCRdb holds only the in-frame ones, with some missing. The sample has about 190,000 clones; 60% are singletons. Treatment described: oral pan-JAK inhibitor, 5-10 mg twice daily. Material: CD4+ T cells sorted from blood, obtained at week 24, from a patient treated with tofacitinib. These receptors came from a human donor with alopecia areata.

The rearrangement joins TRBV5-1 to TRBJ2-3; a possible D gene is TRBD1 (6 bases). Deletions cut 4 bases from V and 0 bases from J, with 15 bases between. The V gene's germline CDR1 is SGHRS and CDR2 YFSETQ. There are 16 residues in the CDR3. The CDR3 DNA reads TGCGCCAGCAGCCCCGGCGACAGGACTAGCACAGATACGCAGTATTTT. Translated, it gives CASSPGDRTSTDTQYF.

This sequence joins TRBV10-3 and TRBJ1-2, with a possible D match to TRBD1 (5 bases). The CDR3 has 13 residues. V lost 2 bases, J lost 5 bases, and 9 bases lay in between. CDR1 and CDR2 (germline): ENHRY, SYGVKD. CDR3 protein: CAISEGAGYGYTF. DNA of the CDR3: TGTGCCATCAGTGAGGGGGCCGGGTATGGCTACACCTTC.

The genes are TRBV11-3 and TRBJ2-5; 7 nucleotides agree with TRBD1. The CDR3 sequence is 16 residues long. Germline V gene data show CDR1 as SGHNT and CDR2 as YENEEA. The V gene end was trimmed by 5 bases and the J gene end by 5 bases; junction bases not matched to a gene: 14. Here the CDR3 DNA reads TGTGCCAGCAGCCGGGACAGTTACCTCGGCGGGGAGACCCAGTACTTC. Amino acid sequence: CASSRDSYLGGETQYF.

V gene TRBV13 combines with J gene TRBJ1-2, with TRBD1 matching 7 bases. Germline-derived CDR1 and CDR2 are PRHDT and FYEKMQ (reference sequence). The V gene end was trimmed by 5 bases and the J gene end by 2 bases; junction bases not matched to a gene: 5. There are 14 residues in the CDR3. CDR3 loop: CASSQDRRNYGYTF. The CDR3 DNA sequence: TGTGCCAGCAGCCAGGACAGGCGAAACTATGGCTACACCTTC.

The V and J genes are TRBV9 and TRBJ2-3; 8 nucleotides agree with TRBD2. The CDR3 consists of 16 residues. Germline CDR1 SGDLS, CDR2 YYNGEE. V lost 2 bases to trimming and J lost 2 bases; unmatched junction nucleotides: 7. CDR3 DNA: TGTGCCAGCAGCGTGGCAGCGGGGGCTAACACAGATACGCAGTATTTT. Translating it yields CASSVAAGANTDTQYF.

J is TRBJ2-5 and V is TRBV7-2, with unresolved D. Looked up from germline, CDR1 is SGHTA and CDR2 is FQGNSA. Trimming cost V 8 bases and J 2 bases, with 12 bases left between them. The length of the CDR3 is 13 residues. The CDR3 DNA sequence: TGTGCCAGCGCCTCGAGTACACAAGAGACCCAGTACTTC. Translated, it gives CASASSTQETQYF.

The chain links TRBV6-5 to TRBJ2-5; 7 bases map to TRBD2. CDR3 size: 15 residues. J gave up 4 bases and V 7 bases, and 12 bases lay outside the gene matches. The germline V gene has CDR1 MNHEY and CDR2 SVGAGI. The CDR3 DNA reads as TGTGCCAGCAATTCCCTGGGGGGGATAGGAGAGACCCAGTACTTC. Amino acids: CASNSLGGIGETQYF.

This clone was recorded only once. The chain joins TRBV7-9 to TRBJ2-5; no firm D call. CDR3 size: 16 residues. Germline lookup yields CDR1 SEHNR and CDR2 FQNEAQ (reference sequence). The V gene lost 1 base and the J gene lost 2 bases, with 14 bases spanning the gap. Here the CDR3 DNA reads TGTGCCAGCAGCTTAGTAGCCTCTGTCAGACAAGAGACCCAGTACTTC. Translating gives CASSLVASVRQETQYF.

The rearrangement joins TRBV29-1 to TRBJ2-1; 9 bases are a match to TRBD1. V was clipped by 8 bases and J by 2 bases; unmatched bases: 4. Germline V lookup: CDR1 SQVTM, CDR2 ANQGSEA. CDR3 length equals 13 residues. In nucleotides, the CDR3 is TGCAGCTTTGGACAGGGGACCTACAATGAGCAGTTCTTC. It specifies CSFGQGTYNEQFF.

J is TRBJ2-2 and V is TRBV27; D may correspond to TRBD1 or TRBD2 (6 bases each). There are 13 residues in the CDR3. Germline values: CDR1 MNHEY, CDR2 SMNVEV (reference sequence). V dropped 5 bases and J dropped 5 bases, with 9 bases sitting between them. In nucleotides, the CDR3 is TGTGCCAGCAGTGGGGGGCCGACCGGGGAGCTGTTTTTT. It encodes CASSGGPTGELFF.

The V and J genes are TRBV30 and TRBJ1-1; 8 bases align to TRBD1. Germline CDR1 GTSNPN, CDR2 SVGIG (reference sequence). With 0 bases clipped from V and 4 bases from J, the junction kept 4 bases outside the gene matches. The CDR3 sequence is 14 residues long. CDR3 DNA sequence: TGTGCCTGGAGTGTACAGGGGGTGAGCACTGAAGCTTTCTTT. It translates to CAWSVQGVSTEAFF. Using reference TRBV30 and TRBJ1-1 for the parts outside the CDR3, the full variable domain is SQTIHQWPATLVQPVGSPLSLECTVEGTSNPNLYWYRQAAGRGLQLLFYSVGIGQISSEVPQNLSASRPQDRQFILSSKKLLLSDSGFYLCAWSVQGVSTEAFFGQGTRLTVV.

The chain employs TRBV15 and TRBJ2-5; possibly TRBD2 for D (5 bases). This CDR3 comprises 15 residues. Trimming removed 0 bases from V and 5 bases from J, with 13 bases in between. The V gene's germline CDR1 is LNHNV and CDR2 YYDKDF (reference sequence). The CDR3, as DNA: TGTGCCACCAGCAGAGACCCGGGGTACGGGGAGACCCAGTACTTC. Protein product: CATSRDPGYGETQYF.

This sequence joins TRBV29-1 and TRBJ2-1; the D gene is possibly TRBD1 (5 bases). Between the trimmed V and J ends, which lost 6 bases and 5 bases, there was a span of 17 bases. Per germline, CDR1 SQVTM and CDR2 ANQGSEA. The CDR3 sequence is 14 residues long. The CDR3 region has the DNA TGCAGCGTAGTTTACCTACCCAGGGACAATGAGCAGTTCTTC. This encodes CSVVYLPRDNEQFF.

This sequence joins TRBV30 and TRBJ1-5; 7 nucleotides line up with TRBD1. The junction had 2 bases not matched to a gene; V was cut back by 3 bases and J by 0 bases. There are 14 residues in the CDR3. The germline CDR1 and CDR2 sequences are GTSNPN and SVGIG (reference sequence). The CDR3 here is CAWSGTASNQPQHF. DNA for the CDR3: TGTGCCTGGAGCGGGACAGCTAGCAATCAGCCCCAGCATTTT.

CDR3 sequence (DNA): TGCGCCAGCAGCCAAGCACAGAGGGACGGCTACACCTTC. It translates to CASSQAQRDGYTF. V is TRBV4-1 and J is TRBJ1-2; a possible D gene is TRBD1 (5 bases). With 1 base removed from V and 8 bases from J, the gap between germline ends came to 11 bases. The CDR3 is 13 residues long. CDR1 and CDR2 (germline): MGHRA, YSYEKL.

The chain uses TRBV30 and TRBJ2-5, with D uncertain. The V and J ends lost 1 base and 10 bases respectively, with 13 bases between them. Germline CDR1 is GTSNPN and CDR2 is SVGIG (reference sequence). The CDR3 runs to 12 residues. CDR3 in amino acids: CAWSGQFGVQYF. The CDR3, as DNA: TGTGCCTGGAGTGGGCAGTTTGGGGTCCAGTACTTC.

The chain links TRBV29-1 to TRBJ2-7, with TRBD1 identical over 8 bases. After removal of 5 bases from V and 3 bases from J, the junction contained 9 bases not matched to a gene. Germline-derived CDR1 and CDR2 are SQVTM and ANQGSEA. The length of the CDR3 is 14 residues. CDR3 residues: CSVRQGKNNYEQYF. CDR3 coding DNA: TGCAGCGTTAGACAGGGGAAGAATAACTACGAGCAGTACTTC.

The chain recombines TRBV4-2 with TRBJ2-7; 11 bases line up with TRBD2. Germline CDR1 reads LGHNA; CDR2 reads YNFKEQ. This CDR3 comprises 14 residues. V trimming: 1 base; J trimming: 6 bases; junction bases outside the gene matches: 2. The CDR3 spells CASSQVAGGSEQYF. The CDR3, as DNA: TGTGCCAGCAGCCAAGTAGCGGGGGGGAGCGAGCAGTACTTC.

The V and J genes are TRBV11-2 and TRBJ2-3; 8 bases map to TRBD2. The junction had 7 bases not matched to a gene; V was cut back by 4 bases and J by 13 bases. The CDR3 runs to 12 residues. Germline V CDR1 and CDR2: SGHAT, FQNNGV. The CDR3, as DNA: TGTGCCAGCAGCTCGGGGGGGCGTGTGGAGTATTTT. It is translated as CASSSGGRVEYF.

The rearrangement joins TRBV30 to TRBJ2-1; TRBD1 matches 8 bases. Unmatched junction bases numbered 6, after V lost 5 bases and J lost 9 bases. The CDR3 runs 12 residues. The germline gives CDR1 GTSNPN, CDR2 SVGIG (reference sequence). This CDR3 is CAWGQGVGEQFF. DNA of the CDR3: TGTGCCTGGGGACAGGGAGTAGGTGAGCAGTTCTTC.

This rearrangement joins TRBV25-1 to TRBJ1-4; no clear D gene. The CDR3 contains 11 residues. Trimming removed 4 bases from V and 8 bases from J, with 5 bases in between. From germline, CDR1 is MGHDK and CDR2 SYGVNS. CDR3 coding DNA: TGTGCCAGCAGTGCCAGGGAAAAACTGTTTTTT. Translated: CASSAREKLFF.

The CDR3 nucleotides are TGTGCCAGCAGCTTGGCTAGCGGGGGTTTAACCTACGAGCAGTACTTC. It encodes CASSLASGGLTYEQYF. The chain carries TRBV11-1 and TRBJ2-7; 10 positions match TRBD2. Germline loops: CDR1 SGHAT, CDR2 FQDESV (reference sequence). Trimming cost V 3 bases and J 2 bases; bases outside gene matches: 7. The CDR3 totals 16 residues.

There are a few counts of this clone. CDR3 in DNA: TGTGCCAGTAGTATAGTTCCAGGGATCTATGGCTACACCTTC. Protein sequence: CASSIVPGIYGYTF. The rearrangement joins TRBV19 to TRBJ1-2; D might be TRBD1 (5 bases). V lost 1 base and J 4 bases, leaving 10 bases between the germline ends. The CDR3 sequence is 14 residues long. Germline lookup yields CDR1 LNHDA and CDR2 SQIVND (reference sequence).

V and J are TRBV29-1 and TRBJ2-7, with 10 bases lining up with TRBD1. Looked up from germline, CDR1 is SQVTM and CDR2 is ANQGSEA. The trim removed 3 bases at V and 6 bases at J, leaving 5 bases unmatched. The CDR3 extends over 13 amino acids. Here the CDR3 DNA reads TGCAGCGTTGACGGGGACAGGGGTCGCGAGCAGTACTTC. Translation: CSVDGDRGREQYF.

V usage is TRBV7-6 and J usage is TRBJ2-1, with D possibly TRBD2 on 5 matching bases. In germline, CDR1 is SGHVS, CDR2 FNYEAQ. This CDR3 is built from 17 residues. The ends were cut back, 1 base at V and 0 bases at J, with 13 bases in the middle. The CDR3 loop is CASSLGGDGSSYNEQFF. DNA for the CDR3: TGTGCCAGCAGCTTAGGGGGAGACGGATCCTCCTACAATGAGCAGTTCTTC.

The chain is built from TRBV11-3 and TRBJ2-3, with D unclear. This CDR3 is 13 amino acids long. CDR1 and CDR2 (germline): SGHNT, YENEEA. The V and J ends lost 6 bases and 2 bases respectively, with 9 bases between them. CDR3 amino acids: CASSRDYTDTQYF. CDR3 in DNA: TGTGCCAGCAGTCGAGATTACACAGATACGCAGTATTTT.

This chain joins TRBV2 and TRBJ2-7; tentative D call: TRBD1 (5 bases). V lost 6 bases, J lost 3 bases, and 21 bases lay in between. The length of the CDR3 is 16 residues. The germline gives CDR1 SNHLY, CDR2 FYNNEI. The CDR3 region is CASSPTSGNKGYEQYF. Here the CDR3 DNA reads TGTGCCAGCAGCCCCACCTCAGGGAACAAGGGCTACGAGCAGTACTTC.

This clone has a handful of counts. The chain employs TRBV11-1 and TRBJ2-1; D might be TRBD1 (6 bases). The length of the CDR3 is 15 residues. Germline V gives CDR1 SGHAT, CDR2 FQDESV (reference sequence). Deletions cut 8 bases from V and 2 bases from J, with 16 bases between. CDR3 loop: CASLGPGEAYNEQFF. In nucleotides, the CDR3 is TGTGCCAGCCTCGGGCCAGGGGAAGCCTACAATGAGCAGTTCTTC.

For the CDR3, the DNA is TGTGCCAGCAGTTACCGGTCTAATGAAAAACTGTTTTTT. It codes for CASSYRSNEKLFF. This chain joins TRBV27 and TRBJ1-4; D is undetermined. The ends were cut back, 4 bases at V and 3 bases at J, with 6 bases in the middle. Per the germline V gene, CDR1 is MNHEY and CDR2 is SMNVEV (reference sequence). CDR3 length: 13 residues.

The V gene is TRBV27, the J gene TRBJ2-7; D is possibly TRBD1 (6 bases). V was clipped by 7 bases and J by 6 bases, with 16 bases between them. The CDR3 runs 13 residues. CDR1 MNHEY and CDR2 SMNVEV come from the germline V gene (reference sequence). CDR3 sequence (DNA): TGTGCCAGCACCCCCAGGGGCAGGGGCGAGCAGTACTTC. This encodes CASTPRGRGEQYF.

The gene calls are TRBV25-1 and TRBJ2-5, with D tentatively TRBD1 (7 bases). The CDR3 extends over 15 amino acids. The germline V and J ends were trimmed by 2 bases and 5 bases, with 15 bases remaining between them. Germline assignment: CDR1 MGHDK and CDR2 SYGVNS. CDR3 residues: CASSEMRAGGETQYF. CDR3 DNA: TGTGCCAGCAGTGAAATGCGGGCAGGGGGGGAGACCCAGTACTTC.

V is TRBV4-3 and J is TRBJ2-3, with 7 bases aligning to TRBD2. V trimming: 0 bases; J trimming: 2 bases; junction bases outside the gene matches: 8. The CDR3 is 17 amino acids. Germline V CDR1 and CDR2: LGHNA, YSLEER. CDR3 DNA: TGCGCCAGCAGCCAAGAACTGGGGGGGGGACCCACAGATACGCAGTATTTT. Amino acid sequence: CASSQELGGGPTDTQYF.